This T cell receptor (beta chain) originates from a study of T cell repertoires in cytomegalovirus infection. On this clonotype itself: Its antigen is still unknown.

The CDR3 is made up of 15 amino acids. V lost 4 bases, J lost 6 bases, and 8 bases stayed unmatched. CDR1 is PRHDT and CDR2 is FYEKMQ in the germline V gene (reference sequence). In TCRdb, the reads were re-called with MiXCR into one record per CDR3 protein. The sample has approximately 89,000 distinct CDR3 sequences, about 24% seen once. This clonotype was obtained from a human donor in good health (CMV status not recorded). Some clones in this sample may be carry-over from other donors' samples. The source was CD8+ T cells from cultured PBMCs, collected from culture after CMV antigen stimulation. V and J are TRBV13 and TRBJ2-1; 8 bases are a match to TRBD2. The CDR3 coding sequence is TGTGCCAGCAGCTCCCGTCGGGGGGGCCCCAATGAGCAGTTCTTC. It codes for CASSSRRGGPNEQFF.